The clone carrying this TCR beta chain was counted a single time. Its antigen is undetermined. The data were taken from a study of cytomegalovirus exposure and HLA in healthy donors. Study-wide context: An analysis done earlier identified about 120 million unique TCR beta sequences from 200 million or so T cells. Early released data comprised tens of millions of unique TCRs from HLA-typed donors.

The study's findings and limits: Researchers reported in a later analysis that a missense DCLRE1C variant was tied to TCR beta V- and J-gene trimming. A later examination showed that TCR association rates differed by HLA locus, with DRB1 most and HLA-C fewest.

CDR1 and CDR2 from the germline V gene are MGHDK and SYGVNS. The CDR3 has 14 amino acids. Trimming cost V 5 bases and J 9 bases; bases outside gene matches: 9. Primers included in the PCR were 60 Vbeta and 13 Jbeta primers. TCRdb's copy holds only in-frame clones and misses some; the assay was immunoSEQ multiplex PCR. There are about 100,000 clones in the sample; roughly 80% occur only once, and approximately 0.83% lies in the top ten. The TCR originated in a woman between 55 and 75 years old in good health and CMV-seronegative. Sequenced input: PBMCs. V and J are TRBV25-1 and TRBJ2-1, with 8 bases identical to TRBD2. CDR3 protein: CASSRTGGRSEQFF. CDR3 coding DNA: TGTGCCAGCAGTCGGACGGGGGGGCGCAGTGAGCAGTTCTTC. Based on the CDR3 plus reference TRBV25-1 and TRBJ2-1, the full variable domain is EADIYQTPRYLVIGTGKKITLECSQTMGHDKMYWYQQDPGMELHLIHYSYGVNSTEKGDLSSESTVSRIRTEHFPLTLESARPSHTSQYLCASSRTGGRSEQFFGPGTRLTVL.